Listed below are T cell receptor beta chains from one sample, sequenced in a study of blood T cell repertoires in COVID-19. Clones were read by immunoSEQ multiplex PCR, and TCRdb kept only the in-frame ones, dropping some. The repertoire holds nearly 110,000 clones, with around 90% as singletons. Input material: peripheral blood. The receptors were gathered from a woman in her 30s with acute or convalescent COVID-19. The conserved cysteine and the conserved F or W are not part of the CDR3 here.

v_call,cdr3_aa
TRBV4-3,ASSQAGSGSYNEQF
TRBV6-5,ASSYSMGAPGYT
TRBV28,VARARVGIPEAF
TRBV29-1,SVKTGGHEQY
TRBV3-1/TRBV3-2,ASSQMWQNTEAF
TRBV2,ASFGTGNSPLH
TRBV4-2,ASSQETLAAYF
TRBV5-1,ASSSQSPAYEQY
TRBV11-2,ASSLVRGGGNTIY
TRBV19,ASRVRDRGFGYT
TRBV11-2,ASSAKKQGAYEQY
TRBV4-1,ASRVAGGPSGELF
TRBV18,ASSPWQTSGIHNEQF
TRBV10-2,ASSVGTPYTEAF
TRBV11-2,ASSLDYSGYNEQF
TRBV7-2,ASSQRQGSGSPLH